This T cell receptor beta chain is drawn from a study of T cell responses to AZD1222 COVID-19 vaccine (dated by TCRdb to about 2021). For the study in its entirety: Because spike-specific TCR depth and breadth did not differ between the two schedules, AZD1222 recipients who got a second dose at roughly 4 weeks were pooled with those who got a second dose at roughly 12 weeks. A total of 233 trial participants underwent TCR sequencing, of whom 207 received two doses of AZD1222 and about 26 received two doses of the MenACWY control vaccine. Enrollment into the trials was organized by age into subgroups of 18-55, 56-69 and 70-plus years, and those subgroups contained around 150, 28 and 57 TCR-sequenced participants, respectively. The paper's findings and limits, for the study overall: Epitopes outside the regions mutated in the B.1.351 and B.1.1.7 variants were reportedly recognized by nearly half of the unique spike-specific TCRs. A significant rise in spike-specific TCR breadth and depth was observed after two AZD1222 doses relative to day 0 and relative to MenACWY recipients. Conclusions about previously exposed vaccinees are limited because only a handful of AZD1222 recipients were SARS-CoV-2 seropositive at baseline. The 56-69-year group was small, and its depth increase did not reach significance, likely because of low power. Because no day 14 peak-response samples were available, the repertoires could be characterized only after the peak T cell response. Vaccine-associated CD4 TCRs spanned the whole spike protein, with dominant responses in regions 160-218 and 743-854. Most participants were white British and females outnumbered males, and the authors suggested that clonal diversity may have been underestimated.

CDR3 length: 14 amino acids, cysteine to phenylalanine. CDR3 DNA is the only sequence kept; it has 42 bases, read in frame from the first base. At the junction V is shortened by 5 bases and J by 5 bases, with 17 bases in between. CDR1 and CDR2 (GTSNPN, SVGIG) derive from the germline V gene (reference sequence). The CDR3 regions of human TCRbeta chains were analyzed by immunosequencing. In the source study's methods: Repertoire TCRs were checked for matches against a reference library of SARS-CoV-2-specific TCRs that had been generated using the MIRA antigen-specificity platform. Breadth meant the fraction of unique TCRs that were SARS-CoV-2-associated, whereas depth meant the fraction of total T cells that were SARS-CoV-2-associated. Each spike-specific TCR was assigned to its reactive spike region and to a CD4 or CD8 class using the MIRA data. Log10-transformed breadth and depth values were compared by one-way ANOVA with Sidak's multiple comparisons tests. TCRdb obtained this table from immuneACCESS and retained in-frame rearrangements with V and J assigned. These tables miss some clones; where compared with another copy, unresolved V genes account for less than half of the shortfall, and the remainder is unexplained. That table furnishes V, J and clone size, whereas the DNA furnished D and trimming. The sample contains some 120,000 clones, 90% of them found a single time. The ten largest clones add up to 7.2% of the sample.

The time point tag for this specimen amounts to: baseline before first vaccination. Vaccinee samples came from UK trials COV001 and COV002, including a single-blind randomized controlled phase 2/3 trial of AZD1222 (ChAdOx1 nCoV-19) in healthy adults. Trial participant PBMC samples were collected at day 0 and day 28 after the second dose for TCRbeta chain sequencing. Concerning this clone itself: Its antigen is still unknown. No much larger clone exists at a distance of one base, and base qualities are not known.

The receptor comes from an adult in good health. The starting material was peripheral blood, obtained on day 0 of AZD1222 vaccination. The chain links TRBV30 with TRBJ2-3, with the D call perhaps TRBD1 or TRBD2, as 5 bases match in each case. Here the CDR3 is given as CAWGPGPPGDTQYF. The nucleotide sequence is given as TGTGCCTGGGGGCCGGGACCACCAGGAGATACGCAGTATTTT.